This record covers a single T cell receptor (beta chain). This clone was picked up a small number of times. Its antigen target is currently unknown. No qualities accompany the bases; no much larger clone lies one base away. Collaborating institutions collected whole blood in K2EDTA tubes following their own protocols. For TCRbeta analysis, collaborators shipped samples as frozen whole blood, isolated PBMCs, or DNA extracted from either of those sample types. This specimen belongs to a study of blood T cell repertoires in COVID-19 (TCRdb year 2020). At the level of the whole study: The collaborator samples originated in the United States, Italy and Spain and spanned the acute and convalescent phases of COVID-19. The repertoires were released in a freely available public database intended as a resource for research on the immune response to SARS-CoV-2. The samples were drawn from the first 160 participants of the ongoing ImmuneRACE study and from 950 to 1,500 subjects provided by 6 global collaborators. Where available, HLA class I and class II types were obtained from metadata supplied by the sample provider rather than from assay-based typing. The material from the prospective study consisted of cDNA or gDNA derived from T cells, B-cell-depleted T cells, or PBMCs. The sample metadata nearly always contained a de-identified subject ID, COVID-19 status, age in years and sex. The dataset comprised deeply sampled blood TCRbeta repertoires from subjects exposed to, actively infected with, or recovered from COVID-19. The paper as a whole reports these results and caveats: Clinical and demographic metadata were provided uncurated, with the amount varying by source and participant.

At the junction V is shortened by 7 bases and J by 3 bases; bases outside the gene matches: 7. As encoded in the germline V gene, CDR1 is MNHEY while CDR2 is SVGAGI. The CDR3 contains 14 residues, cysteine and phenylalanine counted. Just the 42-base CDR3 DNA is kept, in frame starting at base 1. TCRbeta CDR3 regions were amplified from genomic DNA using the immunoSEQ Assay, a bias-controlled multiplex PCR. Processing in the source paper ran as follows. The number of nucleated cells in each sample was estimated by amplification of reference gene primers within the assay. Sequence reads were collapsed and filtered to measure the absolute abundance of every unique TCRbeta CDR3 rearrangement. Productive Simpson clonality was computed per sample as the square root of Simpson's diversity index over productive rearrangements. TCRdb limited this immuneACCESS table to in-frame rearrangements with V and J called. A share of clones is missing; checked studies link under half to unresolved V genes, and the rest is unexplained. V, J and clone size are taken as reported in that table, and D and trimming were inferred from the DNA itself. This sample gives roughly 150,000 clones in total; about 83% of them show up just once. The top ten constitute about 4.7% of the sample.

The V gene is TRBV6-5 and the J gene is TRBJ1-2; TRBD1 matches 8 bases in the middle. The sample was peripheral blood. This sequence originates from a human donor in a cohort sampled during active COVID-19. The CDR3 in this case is CASIPDRGDYGYTF. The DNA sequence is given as TGTGCCAGCATTCCCGACAGGGGCGACTATGGCTACACCTTC.